This record looks at one TCR beta chain sequence and its context. This sample is drawn from a study of blood T cell repertoires in COVID-19. V gave up 6 bases and J gave up 4 bases, with 11 bases separating them. The germline CDR1 and CDR2 sequences are ENHRY and SYGVKD. This CDR3 has 13 residues. Sequencing was performed with immunoSEQ multiplex PCR; in TCRdb, only in-frame clones are kept and a portion is missing. The sample consists of some 130,000 clones, about 86% of them appearing once. Sequencing input: peripheral blood. This clonotype originated in a woman aged 60-75 years with active or convalescent COVID-19. This sequence joins TRBV10-3 and TRBJ2-3; possible D gene TRBD1, 6 bases. The CDR3 is CAIRGRGADTQYF. The CDR3 DNA reads as TGTGCCATCAGAGGCAGGGGCGCAGATACGCAGTATTTT.